The 7 T cell receptor beta chains in this list originate from one sample, sequenced in a study of blood T cells in healthy people across ages. Sample-barcoded 5' priming and a J-beta primer mix drove a second PCR of roughly 6 to 12 cycles. TCRdb fed the 5' RACE reads into MiXCR, producing one record per CDR3 protein. The sample shows 630,000 or so distinct CDR3 sequences, around 31% of them seen only once. The specimen was blood. These receptors were taken from a woman of 80 years or more in good health.

This chain joins TRBV5-1 and TRBJ2-1, with D possibly TRBD1 on 6 matching bases. The germline CDR1 and CDR2 sequences are SGHRS and YFSETQ. The CDR3 totals 18 residues. Trimming left V 2 bases short and J 7 bases short, with 25 bases between. This CDR3 reads CASSFTIGGAGVVNEQFF. Written as DNA, the CDR3 is TGCGCCAGCAGCTTCACTATTGGAGGAGCAGGGGTGGTGAATGAGCAGTTCTTC.

The chain carries TRBV6-1 and TRBJ2-3; D is perhaps TRBD2 (5 bases). V lost 0 bases to trimming and J lost 6 bases, with 7 bases between them. Germline CDR1 reads MNHNS; CDR2 reads SASEGT. This CDR3 is 13 amino acids long. CDR3 in DNA: TGTGCCAGCAGTGAAGCGAGGGTGGATACGCAGTATTTT. Translated: CASSEARVDTQYF.

This clonotype was detected ten times or more. The CDR3 DNA follows: TGTGCCAGCAACCAGGGCCGGGGGGGTGAAGCTTTCTTT. This codes for CASNQGRGGEAFF. The chain joins TRBV6-5 to TRBJ1-1; D possibly corresponds to TRBD1 (5 bases). V lost 7 bases and J lost 7, with 16 bases in between. Germline V CDR1 and CDR2: MNHEY, SVGAGI. The length of the CDR3 is 13 residues.

The genes are TRBV9 and TRBJ2-3, with 7 bases fitting TRBD2. The CDR3 has 15 amino acids. V was pared by 3 bases and J by 2 bases, with 6 bases of the junction left unmatched. CDR1 and CDR2 from the germline V gene are SGDLS and YYNGEE. CDR3 residues: CASSGGLGATDTQYF. The CDR3 bases are TGTGCCAGCAGCGGTGGACTAGGGGCCACAGATACGCAGTATTTT.

In its sample, this clonotype was seen many times. CDR3 amino acids: CASTRRDTQYF. CDR3 nucleotides: TGTGCCAGCACCAGGAGAGATACGCAGTATTTT. The rearrangement links TRBV2 to TRBJ2-3; unclear D gene. Germline CDR1 and CDR2: SNHLY and FYNNEI. V lost 7 bases to trimming and J lost 5 bases, with 7 bases between them. The length of the CDR3 is 11 residues.

There are many counts of this clonotype. This sequence joins TRBV7-2 and TRBJ2-3, with 11 bases that match TRBD2. The CDR3 totals 15 residues. Germline V CDR1 and CDR2: SGHTA, FQGNSA. With 10 bases clipped from V and 4 bases from J, the junction kept 10 bases outside the gene matches. The CDR3 loop reads CATRIAGGPADTQYF. CDR3 nucleotides: TGTGCCACCAGGATAGCGGGGGGGCCGGCAGATACGCAGTATTTT.

The sample holds many counts of this clonotype. The CDR3 DNA sequence: TGTGCCAGCAGTTACTCGTCGGTGGACAGGGCAAATGGCTACACCTTC. This translates into CASSYSSVDRANGYTF. The chain combines TRBV6-5 with TRBJ1-2; TRBD1 matches at 8 bases. With 0 bases clipped from V and 6 bases from J, the junction kept 9 bases outside the gene matches. Per germline, CDR1 MNHEY and CDR2 SVGAGI. This CDR3 is 16 amino acids long.